This T cell receptor (beta chain) stems from a study of cytomegalovirus exposure and HLA in healthy donors. Study-wide context: Most donors, 81% of approximately 400 genotyped, fell in the Caucasian-associated ancestry cluster.

Primers: 60 Vbeta forward and 13 Jbeta reverse. TCRdb's table, derived via immunoSEQ multiplex PCR, lists solely in-frame clones and lacks some. The sample includes about 150,000 clones, just under 65% of them seen just once. CDR3 size: 15 residues. Germline CDR1 and CDR2: MDHEN and SYDVKM. V was trimmed by 9 bases and J by 1 base, leaving 15 bases between them. The sequence was obtained from a woman aged 55-75 years in good health and CMV-seropositive. Sequenced: PBMCs. The gene calls are TRBV28 and TRBJ2-2; tentatively, D is TRBD1 (5 bases). Here the CDR3 DNA reads TGTGCCAGGGGGCGGCGGCGAAAGAACACCGGGGAGCTGTTTTTT. It specifies CARGRRRKNTGELFF.